This T cell receptor beta chain is drawn from a study of T cells in Graves' hyperthyroidism and ophthalmopathy (dated by TCRdb to about 2019). With respect to the entire study: Peripheral blood samples were taken at the time of initial diagnosis, prior to any treatment. TCR V-J signatures able to tell the groups apart were searched for in a discovery cohort of 95 to 100 patients, of whom roughly 42 had Graves' ophthalmopathy and around 58 had stable Graves' hyperthyroidism. Prospective prediction of ophthalmopathy was tested in an independent validation cohort of about 19 hyperthyroidism patients and 17 patients who later progressed to ophthalmopathy. The 95 to 100 discovery patients were randomly divided into training and test sets at a 7:3 ratio. In addition, the study compared T-cell repertoires in thyroid tissue and in blood from over 5 Graves' hyperthyroidism patients. After sampling, hyperthyroidism patients received methimazole starting at 30 mg daily, and ophthalmopathy patients received high-dose intravenous methylprednisolone. TCR Vbeta CDR3 sequencing of roughly 140 peripheral blood samples (over 40 ophthalmopathy, 70 to 85 hyperthyroidism and around 17 progressor patients) is reported in the paper. Findings and caveats that apply to the study as a whole: Ophthalmopathy was separated from stable hyperthyroidism by a 13 V-J signature model, with over 85% sensitivity and about 81% specificity obtained in cross-validation and 80%/75% obtained in testing. Most expanded thyroid clonotypes (frequency above 0.001) were also detected in blood, suggesting blood repertoires may reflect thyroid immune responses. No statistical method was used to set the sample size in advance, and investigators knew the group allocation. In validation, the model predicted progression to ophthalmopathy with over 65% sensitivity and 72% to 85% specificity, a median of 6.5 months before onset.

The TCR beta CDR3 regions were amplified from RNA transcripts. A first-round RT-PCR of the TCR CDR3 used the HTBI primer set with the Qiagen OneStep RT-PCR kit. Libraries were constructed in a second round of multiplex PCR, after which size selection and purification were performed. Sequencing of the libraries was done on an Illumina HiSeq2000 using paired-end 100 bp reads. As for the authors' bioinformatics: SOAPnuke was used to process the raw data, with reads discarded if the reads contained adapters or uncalled bases, had a mean Phred below 15, or lacked an exact constant-primer or identifier match. High-quality paired reads were merged using COPE v1.2.5, and each unique nucleotide sequence was defined as a clonotype. Clonotypes were aligned to IMGT TRBV, TRBD and TRBJ reference segments using MiTCR v1.1. Analysis was restricted to V-J combinations with a frequency above 0.0001, which covered roughly 99% of repertoires. A TCS score was defined as the ratio between F50 (clonal expansion) and ExV (chaos), using BLOSUM62-based TCRdist between CDR3 peptides within each V-J. Welch's t-statistics and random forest reduced roughly 530 V-J features to under 15, which were used in a naive Bayes classifier (R e1071). TCRdb redid the processing of the public reads, applying fastp at Q25 and MiXCR, and retained in-frame beta chains. When rows share a CDR3 protein, they turn into one entry using the most common DNA and genes. It is TCRdb's table, rather than the study itself, that gives the V and J calls and clone size. This sample has about 560,000 distinct CDR3 sequences in its table, and approximately 14% of those were observed once. The top ten clones comprise under 8% of the sample.

Notes on this clonotype: The specificity of this receptor is unknown. An end of the junction does not agree with germline; a read error may underlie this.

According to the germline V gene, CDR1 reads SGHTA and CDR2 reads FQGNSA. CDR3 length: 18 amino acids, cysteine to phenylalanine. Of all the DNA, just the CDR3 is kept, 54 bases in frame from base 1. Graves' hyperthyroidism was defined as stable when no progression to ophthalmopathy occurred over 18 months of follow-up. Hyperthyroidism patients were aged 18 to 65 years and newly diagnosed, with disease duration of less than 2 months. Patients with uncontrolled infections, other autoimmune diseases, pregnancy or lactation were excluded. Diagnoses relied on clinical symptoms, serum thyroxine and TRAb, thyroid ultrasound and orbital computed tomography. Ficoll-Paque density gradient centrifugation was used to isolate PBMCs from 9.5 to 10 ml of fresh peripheral blood. Total RNA was extracted using Trizol reagent, and RNA quality was assessed on an Agilent 2100 Bioanalyzer.

The sequence links TRBV7-2 to TRBJ2-1, with 8 junctional bases fitting TRBD2. This receptor was identified in a woman in her twenties or thirties with Graves' hyperthyroidism. Input material: blood. The CDR3 reads CASSQGGGAGARLDEQFF. The DNA sequence is TGCGCCAGCAGCCAAGGAGGGGGAGCGGGAGCCCGCTTAGATGAGCAGTTCTTC.